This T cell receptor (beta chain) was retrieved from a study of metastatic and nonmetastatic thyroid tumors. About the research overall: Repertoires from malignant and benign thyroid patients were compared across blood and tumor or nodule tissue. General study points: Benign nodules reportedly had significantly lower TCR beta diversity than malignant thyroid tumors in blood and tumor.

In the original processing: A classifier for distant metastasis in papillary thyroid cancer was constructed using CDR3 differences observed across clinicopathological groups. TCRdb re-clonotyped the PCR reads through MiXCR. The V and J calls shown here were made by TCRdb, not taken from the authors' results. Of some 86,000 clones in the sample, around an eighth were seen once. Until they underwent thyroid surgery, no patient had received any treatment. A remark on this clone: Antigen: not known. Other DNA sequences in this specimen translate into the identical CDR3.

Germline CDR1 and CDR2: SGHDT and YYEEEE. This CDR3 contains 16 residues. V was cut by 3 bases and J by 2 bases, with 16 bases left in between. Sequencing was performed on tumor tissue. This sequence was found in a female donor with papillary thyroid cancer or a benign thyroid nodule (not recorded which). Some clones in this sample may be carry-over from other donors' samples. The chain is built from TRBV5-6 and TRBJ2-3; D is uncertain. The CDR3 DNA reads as TGTGCCAGCAGCTCGATGGCAAGCAGGACCACAGATACGCAGTATTTT. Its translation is CASSSMASRTTDTQYF.